This T cell receptor beta chain was captured by sequencing in a study of OX40 agonist ivuxolimab in advanced cancers. Study context: Enrolled patients in dose escalation had cancers that were hepatocellular carcinoma, melanoma, renal cell or head and neck cancer.

Sampling of blood occurred at baseline, cycle 4 day 1, and cycle 7 day 1. The protocol was immunoSEQ multiplex PCR, while the TCRdb copy is restricted to in-frame clones and leaves out a portion. The profile covers 26,000 or so clones, with more than 70% appearing a single time and approximately 15% taken by the ten largest. The study's findings and limits: Several nonresponders also turned out to have low normalized T-cell clonal expansion.

The CDR3 is 16 residues long. With V trimmed by 3 bases and J by 5 bases, 9 bases remained unmatched. Germline CDR1 SGHTA, CDR2 FQGNSA. This clone has just a few counts. Its matching antigen is unknown. The V and J genes are TRBV7-2 and TRBJ2-3; 9 nucleotides align to TRBD2. The receptor was derived from an adult with an advanced solid tumor such as melanoma, head and neck, liver or kidney cancer. Here the sequenced sample was CD4+ or CD8+ T cells sorted from blood, taken in a trial of the OX40 agonist ivuxolimab. This chain's CDR3 is CASSFLSGGRGDTQYF. CDR3 coding DNA: TGTGCCAGCAGCTTCCTTAGCGGGGGCCGGGGAGATACGCAGTATTTT.